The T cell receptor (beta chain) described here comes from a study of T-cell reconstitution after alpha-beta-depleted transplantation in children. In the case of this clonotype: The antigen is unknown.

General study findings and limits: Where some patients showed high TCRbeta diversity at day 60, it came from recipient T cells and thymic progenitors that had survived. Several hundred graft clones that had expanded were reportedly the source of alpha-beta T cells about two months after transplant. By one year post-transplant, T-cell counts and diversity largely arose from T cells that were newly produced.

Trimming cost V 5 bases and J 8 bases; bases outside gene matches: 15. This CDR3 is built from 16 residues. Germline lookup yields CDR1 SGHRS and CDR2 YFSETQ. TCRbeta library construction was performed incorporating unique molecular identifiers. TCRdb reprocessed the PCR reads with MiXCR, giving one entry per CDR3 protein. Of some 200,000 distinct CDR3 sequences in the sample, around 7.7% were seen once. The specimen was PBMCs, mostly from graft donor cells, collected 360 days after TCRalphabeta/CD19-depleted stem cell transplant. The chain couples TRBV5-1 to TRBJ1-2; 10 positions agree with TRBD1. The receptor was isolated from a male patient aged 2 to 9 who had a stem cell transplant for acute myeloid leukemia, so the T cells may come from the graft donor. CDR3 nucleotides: TGCGCCAGCAGGCCCGTCTCCGGGACAGGGGTAGAAGGCTACACCTTC. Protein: CASRPVSGTGVEGYTF.